This T cell receptor (beta chain) was observed in a study of T cells after yellow fever vaccination. This CDR3 region has 15 residues. The V gene's germline CDR1 is GTSNPN and CDR2 SVGIG (reference sequence). Trimming took 4 bases from V and 4 from J, leaving 17 bases between them. TCRdb ran MiXCR on the 5' RACE reads and lists one entry per CDR3 protein. The data contain 200,000 to 300,000 distinct CDR3 sequences, 6.7% of them singletons. The genes are TRBV30 and TRBJ2-1, with a tentative D call TRBD2 (7 bases). This receptor was obtained from a man aged 25 to 40 who received the YFV17D yellow fever vaccine. The specimen was CD4+ T cells sorted from PBMCs, collected on the day of the yellow fever booster vaccination. The CDR3 DNA is TGTGCCTGGACGGCCCGGGGGGCCCGGTACAATGAGCAGTTCTTC. It codes for CAWTARGARYNEQFF.